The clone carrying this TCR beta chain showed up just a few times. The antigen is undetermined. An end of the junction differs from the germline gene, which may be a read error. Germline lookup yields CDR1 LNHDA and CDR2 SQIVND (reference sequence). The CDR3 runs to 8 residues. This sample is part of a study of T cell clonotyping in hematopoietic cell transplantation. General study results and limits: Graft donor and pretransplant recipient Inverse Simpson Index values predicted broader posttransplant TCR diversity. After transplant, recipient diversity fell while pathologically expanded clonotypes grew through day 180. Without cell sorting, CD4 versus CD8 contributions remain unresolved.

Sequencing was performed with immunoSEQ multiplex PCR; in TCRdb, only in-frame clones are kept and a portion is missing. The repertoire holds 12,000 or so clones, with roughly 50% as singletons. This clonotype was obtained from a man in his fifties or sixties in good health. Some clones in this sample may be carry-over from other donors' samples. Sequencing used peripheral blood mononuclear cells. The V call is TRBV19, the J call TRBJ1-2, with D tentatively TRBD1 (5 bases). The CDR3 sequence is CASRGDLF. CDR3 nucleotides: TGTGCCAGCCGTGGGGACCTCTTC.